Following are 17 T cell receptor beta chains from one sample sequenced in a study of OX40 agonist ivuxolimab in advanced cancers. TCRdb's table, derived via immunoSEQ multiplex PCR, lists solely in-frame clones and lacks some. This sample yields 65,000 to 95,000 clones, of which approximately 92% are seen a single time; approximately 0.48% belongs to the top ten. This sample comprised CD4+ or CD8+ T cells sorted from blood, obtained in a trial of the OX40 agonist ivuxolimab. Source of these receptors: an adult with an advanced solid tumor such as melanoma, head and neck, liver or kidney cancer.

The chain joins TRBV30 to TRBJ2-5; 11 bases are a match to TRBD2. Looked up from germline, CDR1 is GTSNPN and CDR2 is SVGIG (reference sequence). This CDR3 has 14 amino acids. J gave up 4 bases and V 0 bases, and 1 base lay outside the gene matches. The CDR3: CAWSVGLAGETQYF. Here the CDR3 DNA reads TGTGCCTGGAGTGTAGGACTAGCGGGAGAGACCCAGTACTTC.

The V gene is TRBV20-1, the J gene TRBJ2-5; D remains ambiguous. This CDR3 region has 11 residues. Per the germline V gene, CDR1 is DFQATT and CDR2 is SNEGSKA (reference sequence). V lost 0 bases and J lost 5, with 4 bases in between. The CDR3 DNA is TGCAGTGCTAGAGATTGGGAGACCCAGTACTTC. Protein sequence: CSARDWETQYF.

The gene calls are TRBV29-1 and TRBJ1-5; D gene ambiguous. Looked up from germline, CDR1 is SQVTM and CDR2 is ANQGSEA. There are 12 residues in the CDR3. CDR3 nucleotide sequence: TGCAGTGGTGGTGAAGTCAATCAGCCCCAGCATTTT. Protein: CSGGEVNQPQHF.

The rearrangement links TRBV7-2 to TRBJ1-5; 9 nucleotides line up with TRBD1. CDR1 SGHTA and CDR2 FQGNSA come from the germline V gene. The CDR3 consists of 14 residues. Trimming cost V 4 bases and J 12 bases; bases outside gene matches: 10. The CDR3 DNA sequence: TGTGCCAGCAGCTCGGGACAGGGTCGGAGGGGCCAGCATTTT. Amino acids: CASSSGQGRRGQHF.

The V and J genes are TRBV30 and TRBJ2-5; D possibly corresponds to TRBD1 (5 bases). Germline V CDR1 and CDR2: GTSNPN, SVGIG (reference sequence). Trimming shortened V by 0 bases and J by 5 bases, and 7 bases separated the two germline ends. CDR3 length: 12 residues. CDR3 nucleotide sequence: TGTGCCTGGAGTGTACACAGGGAGACCCAGTACTTC. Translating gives CAWSVHRETQYF.

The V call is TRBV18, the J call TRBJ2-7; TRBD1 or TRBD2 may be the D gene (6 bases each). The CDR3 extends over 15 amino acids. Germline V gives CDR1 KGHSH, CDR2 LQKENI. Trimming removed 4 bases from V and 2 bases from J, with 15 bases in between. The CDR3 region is CASSREGGSPYEQYF. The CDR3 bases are TGTGCCAGCTCACGAGAGGGGGGTTCGCCCTACGAGCAGTACTTC.

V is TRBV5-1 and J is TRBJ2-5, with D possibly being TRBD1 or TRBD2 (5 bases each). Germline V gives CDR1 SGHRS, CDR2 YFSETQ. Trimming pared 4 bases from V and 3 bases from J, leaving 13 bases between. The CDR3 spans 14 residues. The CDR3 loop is CASSTGRGEETQYF. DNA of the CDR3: TGCGCCAGCAGCACAGGTCGGGGAGAAGAGACCCAGTACTTC.

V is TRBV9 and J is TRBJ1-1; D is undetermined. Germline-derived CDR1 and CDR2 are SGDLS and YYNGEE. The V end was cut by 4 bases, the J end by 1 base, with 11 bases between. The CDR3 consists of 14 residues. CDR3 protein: CASSPQVSNTEAFF. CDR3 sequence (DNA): TGTGCCAGCAGCCCCCAGGTATCGAACACTGAAGCTTTCTTT.

This chain's CDR3 is CASSAQGETQYF. In DNA form, the CDR3 reads TGTGCCAGCAGCGCACAGGGGGAGACCCAGTACTTC. The rearrangement uses TRBV11-1 and TRBJ2-5; 7 bases agree with TRBD1. The CDR3 runs 12 residues. V dropped 5 bases and J dropped 5; count of bases not matched to a gene: 2. CDR1 is SGHAT and CDR2 is FQDESV in the germline V gene (reference sequence).

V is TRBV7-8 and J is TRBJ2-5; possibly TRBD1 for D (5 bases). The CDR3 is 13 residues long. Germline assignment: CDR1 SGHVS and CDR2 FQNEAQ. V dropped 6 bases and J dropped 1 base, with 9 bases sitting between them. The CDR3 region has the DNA TGTGCCAGCAGTTTACAGGTCCAAGAGACCCAGTACTTC. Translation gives CASSLQVQETQYF.

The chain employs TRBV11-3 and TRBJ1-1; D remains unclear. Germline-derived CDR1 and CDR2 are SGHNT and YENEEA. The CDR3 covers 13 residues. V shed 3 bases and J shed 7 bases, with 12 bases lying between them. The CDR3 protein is CASSFYSGSEAFF. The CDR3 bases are TGTGCCAGCAGCTTCTACTCAGGCAGTGAAGCTTTCTTT.

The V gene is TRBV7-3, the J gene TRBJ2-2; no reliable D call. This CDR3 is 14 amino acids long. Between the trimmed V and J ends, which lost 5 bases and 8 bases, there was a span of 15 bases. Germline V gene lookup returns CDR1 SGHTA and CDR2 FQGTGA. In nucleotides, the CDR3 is TGTGCCAGCAGCCACGCCGGTTTGGTGGGGGAGCTGTTTTTT. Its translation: CASSHAGLVGELFF.

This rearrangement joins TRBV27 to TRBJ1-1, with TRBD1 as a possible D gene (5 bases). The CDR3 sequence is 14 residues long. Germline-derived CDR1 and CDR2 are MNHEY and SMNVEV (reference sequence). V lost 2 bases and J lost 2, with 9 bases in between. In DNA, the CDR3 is TGTGCCAGCAGTTTAGGTAGGGGTAACACTGAAGCTTTCTTT. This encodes CASSLGRGNTEAFF.

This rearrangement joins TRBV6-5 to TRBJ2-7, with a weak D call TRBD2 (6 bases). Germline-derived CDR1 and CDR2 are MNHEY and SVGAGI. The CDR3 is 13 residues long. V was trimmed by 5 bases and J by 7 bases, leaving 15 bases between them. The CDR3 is CASSNGGVREQYF. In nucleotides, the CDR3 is TGTGCCAGCAGTAACGGAGGGGTAAGGGAGCAGTACTTC.

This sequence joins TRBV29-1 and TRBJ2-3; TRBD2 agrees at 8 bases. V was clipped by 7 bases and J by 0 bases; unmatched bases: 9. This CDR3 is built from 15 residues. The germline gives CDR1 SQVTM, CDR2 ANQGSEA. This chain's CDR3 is CSATGGILSTDTQYF. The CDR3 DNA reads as TGCAGCGCTACGGGAGGGATACTAAGCACAGATACGCAGTATTTT.

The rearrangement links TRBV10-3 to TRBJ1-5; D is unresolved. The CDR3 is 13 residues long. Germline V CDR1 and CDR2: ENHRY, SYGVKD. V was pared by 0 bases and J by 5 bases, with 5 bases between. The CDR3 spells CAISESRDQPQHF. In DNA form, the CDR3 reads TGTGCCATCAGTGAGTCGCGGGATCAGCCCCAGCATTTT.

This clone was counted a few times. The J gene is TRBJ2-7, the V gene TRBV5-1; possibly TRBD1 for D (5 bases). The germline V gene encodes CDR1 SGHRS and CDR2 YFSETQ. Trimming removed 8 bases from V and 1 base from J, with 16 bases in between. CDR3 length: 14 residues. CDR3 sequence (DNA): TGCGCCAGTCGACTTCAGGGCGCTTCCTACGAGCAGTACTTC. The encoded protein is CASRLQGASYEQYF.